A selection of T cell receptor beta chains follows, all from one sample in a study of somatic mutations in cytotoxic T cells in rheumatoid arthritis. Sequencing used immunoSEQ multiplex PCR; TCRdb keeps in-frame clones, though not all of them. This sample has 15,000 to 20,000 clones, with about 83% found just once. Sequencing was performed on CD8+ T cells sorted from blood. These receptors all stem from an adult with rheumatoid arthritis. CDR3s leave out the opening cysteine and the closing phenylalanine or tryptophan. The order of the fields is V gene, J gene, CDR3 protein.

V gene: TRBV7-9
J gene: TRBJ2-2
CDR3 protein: ASSRPQTSGENTGELF

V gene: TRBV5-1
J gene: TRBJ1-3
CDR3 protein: ASSPPSLSGNTIY

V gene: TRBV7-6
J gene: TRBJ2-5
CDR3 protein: ASSLGGGQETQY

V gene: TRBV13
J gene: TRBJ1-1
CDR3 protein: ASSFGDNTEAF

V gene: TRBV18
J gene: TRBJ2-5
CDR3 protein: ASSPKQYQETQY

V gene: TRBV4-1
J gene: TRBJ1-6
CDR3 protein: ASSQAENSPLH

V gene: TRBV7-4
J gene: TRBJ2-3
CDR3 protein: ASSLIEAGTDTQY

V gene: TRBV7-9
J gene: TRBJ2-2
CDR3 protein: ASSLLAGELF

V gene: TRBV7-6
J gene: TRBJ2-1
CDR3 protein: ASSGRDSQAYNEQF

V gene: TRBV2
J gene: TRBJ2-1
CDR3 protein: ASSARGREQF

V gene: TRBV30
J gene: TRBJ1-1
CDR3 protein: AWESLLRRDRTEAF

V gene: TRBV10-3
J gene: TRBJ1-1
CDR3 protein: AIYDKLNTEAF

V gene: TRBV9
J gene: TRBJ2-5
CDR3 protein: ASSVEWSQGLETQY

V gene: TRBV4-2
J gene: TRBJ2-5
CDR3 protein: ASGGSQETQY

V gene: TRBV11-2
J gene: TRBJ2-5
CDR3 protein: ASSLGDTGAETQY

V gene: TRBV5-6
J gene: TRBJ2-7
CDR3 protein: ASSILRGFYEQY

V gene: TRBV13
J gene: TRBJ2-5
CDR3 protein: ASSFGTLQKETQY

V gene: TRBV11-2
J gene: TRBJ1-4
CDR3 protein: ASSPDWTTNEKLF

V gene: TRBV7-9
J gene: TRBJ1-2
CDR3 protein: ASSRGTAYGYT

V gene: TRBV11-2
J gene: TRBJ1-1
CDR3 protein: ASSRVPGTQHTEAF

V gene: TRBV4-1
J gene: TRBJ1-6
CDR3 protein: ASSQDRGRVNSPLH

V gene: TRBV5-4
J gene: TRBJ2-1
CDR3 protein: ASSLGGSSYNEQF

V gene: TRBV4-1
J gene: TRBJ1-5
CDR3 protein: ASSQAISSNQPQH

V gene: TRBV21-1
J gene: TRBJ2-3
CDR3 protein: ASSKVVSPFTDTQY